This T cell receptor beta chain originates from a study of blood T cell repertoires in COVID-19. Across the whole study: T cells, B-cell-depleted T cells, or PBMCs supplied cDNA or gDNA.

Trimming stripped 4 bases from V and 2 bases from J, with 12 bases between. The CDR3 contains 14 residues. The germline V gene encodes CDR1 MNHEY and CDR2 SVGAGI. Here immunoSEQ multiplex PCR was the method, and the copy in TCRdb shows in-frame clones only, minus some. This sample has some 200,000 clones, with roughly 87% found just once. The rearrangement uses TRBV6-5 and TRBJ2-7; D remains unclear. The specimen sequenced was PBMCs or T cells enriched from blood (not recorded which). This TCR came from a woman aged 25 to 45 who had recovered from COVID-19. The CDR3 bases are TGTGCCAGCAGTTCATCCCCCCTAGCCTACGAGCAGTACTTC. Its protein is CASSSSPLAYEQYF.